This T cell receptor (beta chain) came from a study of T cells expressing NK-cell markers. Study background: Underlying the TCR beta repertoires were sorted CD3+CD56+NKG2C+, CD3+CD56+NKG2C- and CD3+CD56-NKG2C+ T cells.

In germline, CDR1 is SGDLS, CDR2 YYNGEE. CDR3 length equals 17 residues. A remark on this clonotype: No antigen is known for it.

TCRdb reprocessed the 5' RACE reads, keeping one entry per CDR3 protein, no DNA. This table holds some 140,000 distinct CDR3 sequences. Study results and limitations: Clones of NKG2C+ T cells that had expanded were of unclear HCMV specificity. CD8+ T cells in roughly six donors included dominant NKG2C+ clonotypes at about 1.0-8%.

J is TRBJ1-2 and V is TRBV9; TCRdb calls TRBD1, which cannot be checked without DNA. Sequencing input: blood T cells: a sorted CD56 or NKG2C T cell subset, CD4+ or CD8+ T cells, or bulk PBMC T cells (not recorded which). The TCR comes from a woman aged 45-65 years in good health. This chain's CDR3 is CASSLRGGPQSFYGYTF.